Listed here are 10 T cell receptor beta chains from one sample, sequenced in a study of blood T cell repertoires in COVID-19. Profiling relied on immunoSEQ multiplex PCR, and the TCRdb table lists in-frame clones only, not all of them. The data hold 110,000 or so clones, with around 84% observed a single time. Material for sequencing was peripheral blood. All receptors come from a woman in her 40s with acute or convalescent COVID-19.

The chain couples TRBV19 to TRBJ1-5; D is possibly TRBD1 (6 bases). Trimming left V 6 bases short and J 1 base short, with 10 bases between. Germline V CDR1 and CDR2: LNHDA, SQIVND (reference sequence). The CDR3 covers 14 residues. The CDR3 loop is CASRQGRSNQPQHF. The CDR3, as DNA: TGTGCCAGTAGACAGGGCCGGAGCAATCAGCCCCAGCATTTT. Full variable domain (remainder filled in from reference TRBV19 and TRBJ1-5): DGGITQSPKYLFRKEGQNVTLSCEQNLNHDAMYWYRQDPGQGLRLIYYSQIVNDFQKGDIAEGYSVSREKKESFPLTVTSAQKNPTAFYLCASRQGRSNQPQHFGDGTRLSIL.

The rearrangement links TRBV9 to TRBJ1-6, with D perhaps matching TRBD1 (6 bases). Trimming took 4 bases from V and 5 from J, leaving 16 bases between them. This CDR3 region has 16 residues. CDR1 is SGDLS, CDR2 YYNGEE, per germline. In DNA form, the CDR3 reads TGTGCCAGCAGCTTTCGTTCAGGGGCCGATAATTCACCCCTCCACTTT. This codes for CASSFRSGADNSPLHF.

J is TRBJ2-1 and V is TRBV27; TRBD2 agrees at 8 bases. The V gene end was trimmed by 6 bases and the J gene end by 4 bases; junction bases not matched to a gene: 2. CDR3 length: 13 residues. Germline V gene lookup returns CDR1 MNHEY and CDR2 SMNVEV (reference sequence). The CDR3 DNA reads TGTGCCAGCAGCGCGGGGGGATACAATGAGCAGTTCTTC. Encoded protein: CASSAGGYNEQFF.

Remarks on this clone: Mismatch with germline at one junction end may stem from a read error. The chain has TRBV7-2 and TRBJ2-7; weak D call: TRBD2 (5 bases). The germline V gene encodes CDR1 SGHTA and CDR2 FQGNSA. CDR3 length: 15 residues. This CDR3 is CASSPRAGGSFEQYF. The CDR3 nucleotides read TGTGCCAGCAGTCCAAGGGCGGGTGGGTCCTTCGAGCAGTACTTC.

The chain is built from TRBV5-4 and TRBJ1-3; tentative D call: TRBD1 (6 bases). This CDR3 spans 13 amino acids. Germline V gene lookup returns CDR1 SGHNT and CDR2 YYREEE (reference sequence). Trimming cost V 4 bases and J 4 bases, with 9 bases left between them. The CDR3 region is CASSQGQGNTIYF. The CDR3 DNA is TGTGCCAGCAGCCAAGGACAGGGAAACACCATATATTTT.

This clone was seen once. The chain has TRBV5-1 and TRBJ1-2, with unresolved D. The V end lost 2 bases, the J end lost 6 bases, and 11 bases lay between the germline ends. This CDR3 contains 13 residues. Germline loops: CDR1 SGHRS, CDR2 YFSETQ. The CDR3 bases are TGCGCCAGCAGCTTCTCTGTGACTGATGGCTACACCTTC. As protein: CASSFSVTDGYTF.

The gene calls are TRBV10-2 and TRBJ1-5; 10 bases fit TRBD1. The CDR3 extends over 15 amino acids. Trimming took 3 bases from V and 6 from J; bases not matched to a gene: 5. Germline loops: CDR1 WSHSY, CDR2 SAAADI. CDR3 DNA: TGCGCCAGCAGTGAAAGGACAGGGGGAGGTCAGCCCCAGCATTTT. Protein: CASSERTGGGQPQHF.

This chain connects TRBV24-1 to TRBJ2-1; TRBD2 aligns across 7 bases. The V and J ends lost 10 bases and 7 bases, in that order; junction bases with no gene match: 0. From germline, CDR1 is KGHDR and CDR2 SFDVKD. There are 10 residues in the CDR3. CDR3 region: CATGGNEQFF. CDR3 nucleotides: TGTGCCACGGGGGGGAATGAGCAGTTCTTC.

This chain uses TRBV27 with TRBJ2-3; TRBD2 matches 9 bases. The germline CDR1 and CDR2 sequences are MNHEY and SMNVEV (reference sequence). V trimming: 4 bases; J trimming: 0 bases; junction bases outside the gene matches: 5. The CDR3 is 16 amino acids. The CDR3 bases are TGTGCCAGCAGTTCAAGACTAGCGGAGAGCACAGATACGCAGTATTTT. Translation: CASSSRLAESTDTQYF.

The rearrangement joins TRBV3-1 (or the pseudogene TRBV3-2) to TRBJ2-3; possibly TRBD2 for D (7 bases). The germline V gene has CDR1 LGHDT and CDR2 YNNKEL (reference sequence). Deletions cut 4 bases from V and 4 bases from J, with 15 bases between. The CDR3 consists of 15 residues. The CDR3 DNA follows: TGTGCCAGCAGCCCCGGAGGGGGGGCCCCAGATACGCAGTATTTT. Translated, it gives CASSPGGGAPDTQYF.